This TCR beta chain was observed in a study of T cell responses to AZD1222 COVID-19 vaccine. Only one count was recorded for this clone. The antigen is not known. The V segment lost 3 bases and the J segment 5 bases; nucleotides outside the gene matches: 10. Germline CDR1 reads KGHSH; CDR2 reads LQKENI. The CDR3 totals 17 residues. Study outcomes and limitations: Donors were largely white British and mainly female; clonal diversity was possibly underestimated.

Produced via immunoSEQ multiplex PCR; TCRdb's table is partial and in-frame only. The sample yields some 170,000 clones, 85% to 95% seen once. V is TRBV18 and J is TRBJ2-5; 12 bases fit TRBD2. The sequence was collected from an adult in good health. The sample in question was peripheral blood, obtained on day 0 of AZD1222 vaccination. The CDR3 DNA sequence: TGTGCCAGCTCACCCCTAGCGGGGGGGCTCGATTTGGAGACCCAGTACTTC. Its protein is CASSPLAGGLDLETQYF.